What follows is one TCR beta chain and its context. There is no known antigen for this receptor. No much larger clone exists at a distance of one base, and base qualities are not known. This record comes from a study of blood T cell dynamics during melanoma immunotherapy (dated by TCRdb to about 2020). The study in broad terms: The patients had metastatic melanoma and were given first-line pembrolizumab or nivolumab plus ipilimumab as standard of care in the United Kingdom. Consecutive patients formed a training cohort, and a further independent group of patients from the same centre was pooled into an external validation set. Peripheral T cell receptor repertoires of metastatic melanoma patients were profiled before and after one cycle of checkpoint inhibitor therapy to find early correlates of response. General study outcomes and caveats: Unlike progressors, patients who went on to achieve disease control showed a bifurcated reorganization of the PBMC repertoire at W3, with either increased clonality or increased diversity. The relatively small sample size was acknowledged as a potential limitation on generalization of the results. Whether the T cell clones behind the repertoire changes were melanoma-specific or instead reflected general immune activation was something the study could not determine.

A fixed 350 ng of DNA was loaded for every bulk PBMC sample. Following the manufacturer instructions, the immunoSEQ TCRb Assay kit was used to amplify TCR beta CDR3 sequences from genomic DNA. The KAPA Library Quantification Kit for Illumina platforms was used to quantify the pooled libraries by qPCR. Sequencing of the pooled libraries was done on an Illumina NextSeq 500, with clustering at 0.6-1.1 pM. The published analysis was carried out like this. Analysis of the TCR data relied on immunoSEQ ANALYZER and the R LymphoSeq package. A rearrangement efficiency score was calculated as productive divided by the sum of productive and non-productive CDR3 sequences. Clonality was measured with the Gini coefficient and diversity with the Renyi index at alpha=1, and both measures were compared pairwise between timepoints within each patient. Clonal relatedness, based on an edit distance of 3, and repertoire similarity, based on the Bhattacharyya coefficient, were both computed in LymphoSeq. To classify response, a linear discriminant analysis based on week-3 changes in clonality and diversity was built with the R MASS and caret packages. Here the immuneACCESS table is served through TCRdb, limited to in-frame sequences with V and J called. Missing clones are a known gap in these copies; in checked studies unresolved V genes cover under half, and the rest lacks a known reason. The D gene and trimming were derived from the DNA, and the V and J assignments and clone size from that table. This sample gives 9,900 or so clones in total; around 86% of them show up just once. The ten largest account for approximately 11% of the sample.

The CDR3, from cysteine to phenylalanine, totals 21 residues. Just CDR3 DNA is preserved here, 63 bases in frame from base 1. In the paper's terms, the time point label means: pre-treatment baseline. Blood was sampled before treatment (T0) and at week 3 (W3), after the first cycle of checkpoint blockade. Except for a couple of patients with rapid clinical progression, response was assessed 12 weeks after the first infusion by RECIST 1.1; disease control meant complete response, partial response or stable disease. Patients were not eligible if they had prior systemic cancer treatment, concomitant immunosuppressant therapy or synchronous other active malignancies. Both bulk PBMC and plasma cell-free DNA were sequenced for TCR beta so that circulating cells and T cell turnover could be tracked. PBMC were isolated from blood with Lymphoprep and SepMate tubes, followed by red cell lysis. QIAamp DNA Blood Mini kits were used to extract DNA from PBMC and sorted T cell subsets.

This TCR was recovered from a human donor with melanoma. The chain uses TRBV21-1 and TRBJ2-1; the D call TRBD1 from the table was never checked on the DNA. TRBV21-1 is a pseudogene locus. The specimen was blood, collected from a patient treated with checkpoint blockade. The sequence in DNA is TGTGCCAGCAGCAAAGCGTTCTTGGGCCGAAAAGGACAGGGAATAGACAATGAGCAGTTCTTC. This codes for CASSKAFLGRKGQGIDNEQFF.